The 18 T cell receptor beta chains below were found in one sample sequenced in a study of T cell responses to AZD1222 COVID-19 vaccine. TCRdb's copy holds only in-frame clones and misses some; the assay was immunoSEQ multiplex PCR. The sample lists 100,000 or so clones; roughly 87% were seen once. The specimen comprised peripheral blood, sampled 28 days after the second AZD1222 dose. The receptor source for this set is an adult who received the AZD1222 COVID-19 vaccine.

The chain combines TRBV7-2 with TRBJ1-1, with 7 nucleotides matching TRBD1. The germline V gene has CDR1 SGHTA and CDR2 FQGNSA. With 1 base clipped from V and 2 bases from J, the junction kept 1 base outside the gene matches. There are 14 residues in the CDR3. CDR3 region: CASSLDRGNTEAFF. CDR3 nucleotides: TGTGCCAGCAGCTTAGACAGGGGCAACACTGAAGCTTTCTTT.

The chain uses TRBV6-5 and TRBJ1-1; 10 bases align to TRBD1. Unmatched junction bases numbered 12, after V lost 10 bases and J lost 4 bases. This CDR3 comprises 15 residues. In germline, CDR1 is MNHEY, CDR2 SVGAGI. The CDR3 DNA follows: TGTGCCACCATTCCGGGACAGGGGACGTTCACTGAAGCTTTCTTT. This sequence encodes CATIPGQGTFTEAFF.

The CDR3 nucleotides read TGCGCCAGCACCTTACCGGGACAGGGCGGTAGCTACACCTTC. Protein sequence: CASTLPGQGGSYTF. The V and J genes are TRBV4-1 and TRBJ1-2; TRBD1 agrees at 9 bases. Per germline, CDR1 MGHRA and CDR2 YSYEKL. The CDR3 covers 14 residues. Unmatched junction bases numbered 12, after V lost 7 bases and J lost 9 bases.

This sequence joins TRBV30 and TRBJ1-1; possible D gene TRBD1, 5 bases. Deletions cut 5 bases from V and 1 base from J, with 23 bases between. Looked up from germline, CDR1 is GTSNPN and CDR2 is SVGIG (reference sequence). The CDR3 totals 17 residues. CDR3 in DNA: TGTGCCTGGTTATCCCTCGGGGGTCAGATGGCGAACACTGAAGCTTTCTTT. Its translation: CAWLSLGGQMANTEAFF.

By share of the sample, this clone is medium-sized. This chain joins TRBV4-3 and TRBJ2-2, with 8 bases lining up with TRBD2. CDR1 is LGHNA, CDR2 YSLEER, per germline. With 1 base clipped from V and 6 bases from J, the junction kept 7 bases outside the gene matches. This CDR3 has 16 amino acids. CDR3 nucleotide sequence: TGCGCCAGCAGCCAAGGCTCAGCGGGAGACCCCGGGGAGCTGTTTTTT. As protein: CASSQGSAGDPGELFF.

The table lists this clone with a count of one. The chain is built from TRBV12-5 and TRBJ2-2, with D tentatively TRBD1 (6 bases). The CDR3 is 16 amino acids. V lost 1 base to trimming and J lost 0 bases, with 9 bases between them. The germline CDR1 and CDR2 sequences are LGHNT and FRNRAP. The CDR3 sequence: CASGLAGTPNTGELFF. The CDR3 nucleotides are TGTGCTAGTGGTTTGGCCGGGACACCGAACACCGGGGAGCTGTTTTTT.

This chain joins TRBV28 and TRBJ1-5, with D tentatively TRBD1 (5 bases). The length of the CDR3 is 16 residues. CDR1 and CDR2 from the germline V gene are MDHEN and SYDVKM. The ends were cut back, 8 bases at V and 5 bases at J, with 22 bases in the middle. CDR3 sequence reads: CASAFFRNRPHQPQHF. The CDR3 DNA reads TGTGCCAGCGCCTTTTTTCGTAACAGGCCCCATCAGCCCCAGCATTTT.

V gene TRBV27 combines with J gene TRBJ2-7; no reliable D call. This CDR3 is built from 13 residues. Trimming removed 2 bases from V and 0 bases from J, with 5 bases in between. Germline V gene lookup returns CDR1 MNHEY and CDR2 SMNVEV (reference sequence). CDR3 sequence reads: CASSLAVSYEQYF. Here the CDR3 DNA reads TGTGCCAGCAGTTTAGCGGTCTCCTACGAGCAGTACTTC.

This sequence joins TRBV28 and TRBJ2-7; D possibly corresponds to TRBD2 (6 bases). This CDR3 is built from 14 residues. The V and J ends lost 6 bases and 0 bases respectively, with 12 bases between them. Germline assignment: CDR1 MDHEN and CDR2 SYDVKM. CDR3 protein: CASSPLGGSYEQYF. DNA for the CDR3: TGTGCCAGCAGCCCGTTGGGGGGCTCCTACGAGCAGTACTTC.

The chain couples TRBV7-2 to TRBJ2-1; D gene unclear. V gave up 5 bases and J gave up 2 bases, with 4 bases separating them. Per the germline V gene, CDR1 is SGHTA and CDR2 is FQGNSA. The CDR3 runs to 12 residues. For the CDR3, the DNA is TGTGCCAGCAGCCGCCCCTACAATGAGCAGTTCTTC. It codes for CASSRPYNEQFF.

The chain uses TRBV18 and TRBJ1-2, with D possibly being TRBD1 (6 bases). The CDR3 totals 15 residues. V was shortened by 1 base and J by 5 bases, with 14 bases between the two germline ends. CDR1 and CDR2 (germline): KGHSH, LQKENI. The CDR3 here is CASSPLQEQGYGYTF. The CDR3 nucleotides read TGTGCCAGCTCACCACTCCAAGAACAGGGTTATGGCTACACCTTC.

The chain combines TRBV2 with TRBJ1-6; 8 bases map to TRBD1. This CDR3 region has 15 residues. J gave up 8 bases and V 3 bases, and 6 bases lay outside the gene matches. CDR1 is SNHLY and CDR2 is FYNNEI in the germline V gene. CDR3 sequence reads: CASSDQGARDSPLHF. The DNA for the CDR3 is TGTGCCAGCAGTGACCAGGGGGCAAGGGATTCACCCCTCCACTTT.

The chain combines TRBV11-3 with TRBJ2-2; D is unresolved. Trimming removed 5 bases from V and 1 base from J, with 11 bases in between. This CDR3 has 15 amino acids. The V gene's germline CDR1 is SGHNT and CDR2 YENEEA. The CDR3 loop reads CASSPATENTGELFF. The CDR3 DNA follows: TGTGCCAGCAGCCCCGCGACGGAGAACACCGGGGAGCTGTTTTTT.

The chain is built from TRBV18 and TRBJ2-3; D gene uncertain. CDR3 size: 13 residues. V gave up 6 bases and J gave up 3 bases, with 10 bases separating them. CDR1 KGHSH and CDR2 LQKENI come from the germline V gene. The CDR3: CASSLSLTDTQYF. The CDR3 bases are TGTGCCAGCTCTCTTAGTCTGACAGATACGCAGTATTTT.

This rearrangement joins TRBV28 to TRBJ2-1; the match to TRBD2 covers 9 bases. Germline V lookup: CDR1 MDHEN, CDR2 SYDVKM. The CDR3 extends over 14 amino acids. J gave up 9 bases and V 8 bases, and 11 bases lay outside the gene matches. CDR3 sequence reads: CASQYSGRQTEQFF. The CDR3 DNA sequence: TGTGCCAGCCAATATAGCGGGAGACAAACTGAGCAGTTCTTC.

The chain couples TRBV5-4 to TRBJ2-1; TRBD2 agrees at 7 bases. The germline CDR1 and CDR2 sequences are SGHNT and YYREEE (reference sequence). J was trimmed by 4 bases and V by 4 bases; bases with no gene match: 11. CDR3 length equals 16 residues. CDR3 in amino acids: CASSPRDGTKYNEQFF. DNA for the CDR3: TGTGCCAGCAGCCCAAGGGATGGGACTAAATACAATGAGCAGTTCTTC.

The V and J genes are TRBV4-2 and TRBJ1-2, with 8 bases lining up with TRBD1. The CDR3 loop spans 16 amino acids. Germline trimming cut 0 bases from V and 4 bases from J; bases unmatched to any gene: 7. CDR1 LGHNA and CDR2 YNFKEQ come from the germline V gene. DNA of the CDR3: TGTGCCAGCAGCCAAGAGGCTTCTGACAGGGGCTATGGCTACACCTTC. Amino acids: CASSQEASDRGYGYTF.

This clone was observed once. The chain recombines TRBV7-9 with TRBJ2-3; unclear D gene. V was pared by 0 bases and J by 6 bases, with 13 bases between. This CDR3 has 15 residues. CDR1 is SEHNR and CDR2 is FQNEAQ in the germline V gene (reference sequence). The chain's CDR3 is CASSLATAAGDTQYF. The CDR3 region has the DNA TGTGCCAGCAGCTTAGCGACGGCAGCTGGGGATACGCAGTATTTT.